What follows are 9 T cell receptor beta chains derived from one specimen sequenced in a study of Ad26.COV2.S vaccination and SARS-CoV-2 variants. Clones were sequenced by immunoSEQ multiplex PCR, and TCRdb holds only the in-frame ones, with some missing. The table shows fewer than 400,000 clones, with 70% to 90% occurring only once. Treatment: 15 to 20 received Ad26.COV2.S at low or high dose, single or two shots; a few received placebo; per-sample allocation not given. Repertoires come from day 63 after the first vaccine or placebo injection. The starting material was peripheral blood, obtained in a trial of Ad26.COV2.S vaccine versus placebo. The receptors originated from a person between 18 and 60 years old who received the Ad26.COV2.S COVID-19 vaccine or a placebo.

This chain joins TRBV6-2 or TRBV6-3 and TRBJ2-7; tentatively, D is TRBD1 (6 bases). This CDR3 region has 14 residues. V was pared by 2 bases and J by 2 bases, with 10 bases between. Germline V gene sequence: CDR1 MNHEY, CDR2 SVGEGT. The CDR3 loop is CASSYPTGTYEQYF. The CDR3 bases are TGTGCCAGCAGTTACCCGACAGGAACCTACGAGCAGTACTTC.

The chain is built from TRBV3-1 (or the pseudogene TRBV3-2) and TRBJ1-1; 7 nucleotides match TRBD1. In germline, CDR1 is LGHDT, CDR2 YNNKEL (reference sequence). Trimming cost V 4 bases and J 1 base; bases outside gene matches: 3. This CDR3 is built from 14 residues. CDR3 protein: CASSPHRGNTEAFF. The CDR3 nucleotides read TGTGCCAGCAGCCCACACAGGGGGAACACTGAAGCTTTCTTT.

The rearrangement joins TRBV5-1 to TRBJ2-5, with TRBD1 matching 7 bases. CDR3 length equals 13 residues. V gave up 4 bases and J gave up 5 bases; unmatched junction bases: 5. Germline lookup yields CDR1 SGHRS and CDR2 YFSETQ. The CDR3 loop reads CASSVQGLETQYF. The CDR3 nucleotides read TGCGCCAGCAGCGTACAGGGGTTGGAGACCCAGTACTTC.

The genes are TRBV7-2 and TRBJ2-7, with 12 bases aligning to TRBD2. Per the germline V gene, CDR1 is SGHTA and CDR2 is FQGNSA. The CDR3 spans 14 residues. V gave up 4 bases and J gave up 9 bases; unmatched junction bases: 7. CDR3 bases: TGTGCCAGCAGCTCTAGCGGGGGGGCCGTGGGGCAGTACTTC. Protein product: CASSSSGGAVGQYF.

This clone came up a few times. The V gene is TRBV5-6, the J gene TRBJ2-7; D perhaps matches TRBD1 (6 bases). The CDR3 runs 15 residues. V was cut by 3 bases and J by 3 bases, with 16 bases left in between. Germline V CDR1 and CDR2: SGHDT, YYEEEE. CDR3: CASSSIKDSLYEQYF. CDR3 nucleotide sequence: TGTGCCAGCAGCTCCATAAAGGACAGCCTCTACGAGCAGTACTTC.

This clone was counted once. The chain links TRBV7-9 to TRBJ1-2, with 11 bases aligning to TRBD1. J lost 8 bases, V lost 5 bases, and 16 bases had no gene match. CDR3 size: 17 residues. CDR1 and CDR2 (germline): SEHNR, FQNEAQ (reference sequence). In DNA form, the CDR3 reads TGTGCCAGCAGCCCGCTACCGGGTCGGACAGGGGGCAGGGGCTACACCTTC. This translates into CASSPLPGRTGGRGYTF.

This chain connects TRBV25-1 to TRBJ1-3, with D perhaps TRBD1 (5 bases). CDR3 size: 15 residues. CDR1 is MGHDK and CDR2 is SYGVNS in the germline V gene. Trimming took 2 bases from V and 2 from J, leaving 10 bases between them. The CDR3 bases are TGTGCCAGCAGTGAAGATGGAGGGGCTGGAAACACCATATATTTT. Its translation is CASSEDGGAGNTIYF.

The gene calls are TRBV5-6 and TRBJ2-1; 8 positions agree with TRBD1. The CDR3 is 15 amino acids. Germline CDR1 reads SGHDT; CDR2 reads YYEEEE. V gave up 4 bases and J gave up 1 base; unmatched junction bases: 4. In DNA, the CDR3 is TGTGCCAGCAGCGGCCGGGACAGGTCCTACAATGAGCAGTTCTTC. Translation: CASSGRDRSYNEQFF.

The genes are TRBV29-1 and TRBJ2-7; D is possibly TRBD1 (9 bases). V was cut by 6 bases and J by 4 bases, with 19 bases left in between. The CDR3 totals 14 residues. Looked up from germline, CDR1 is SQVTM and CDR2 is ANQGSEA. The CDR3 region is CSVGGDRELYEQYF. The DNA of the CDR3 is TGCAGCGTCGGGGGGGACAGGGAGTTGTACGAGCAGTACTTC.